This TCR beta chain appears in the sequencing data of a study of cytomegalovirus exposure and HLA in healthy donors. The overall study: Roughly 80% of 398 genotyped donors fell in the Caucasian-associated ancestry cluster.

Trimming removed 3 bases from V and 3 bases from J, with 6 bases in between. Germline V lookup: CDR1 MNHEY, CDR2 SMNVEV (reference sequence). This CDR3 has 13 residues. This clone was detected a few times. The PCR made use of 60 Vbeta and 13 Jbeta primers. TCRdb's copy holds only in-frame clones and misses some; the assay was immunoSEQ multiplex PCR. The data hold about 170,000 clones, with roughly 85% observed a single time. The receptor was derived from a man under 40 in good health and CMV-seropositive. Sequencing was done on a sample of PBMCs. This chain links TRBV27 with TRBJ1-5; D unclear. CDR3 coding DNA: TGTGCCAGCAGTTTCGTCCTCAATCAGCCCCAGCATTTT. It is translated as CASSFVLNQPQHF.